A single sample gave rise to the 21 T cell receptor beta chains below, sequenced in a study of T cell repertoires in cytomegalovirus infection. Antigens for these TCRs are unknown. TCRdb reprocessed the reads with MiXCR, giving one entry per CDR3 protein. Of approximately 590,000 distinct CDR3 sequences listed, roughly 42% are singletons. This sample comprised cultured PBMCs, obtained from culture after CMV antigen stimulation. The receptors originated from a human donor in good health (CMV status not recorded). Some clones in this sample may be carry-over from other donors' samples.

This clonotype was counted only a few times. V and J are TRBV10-1 and TRBJ2-1; D perhaps matches TRBD1 (6 bases). Germline-derived CDR1 and CDR2 are WNHNN and SYGVQD (reference sequence). CDR3 length: 16 amino acids. The V and J ends lost 2 bases and 3 bases respectively, with 14 bases between them. The CDR3 is CASSEIGGTRYNEQFF. In DNA, the CDR3 is TGCGCCAGCAGTGAGATAGGGGGAACCCGCTACAATGAGCAGTTCTTC.

There are a few counts of this clonotype. V is TRBV7-9 and J is TRBJ2-7; D is tentatively TRBD1 or TRBD2 (6 bases each). CDR1 and CDR2 (germline): SEHNR, FQNEAQ (reference sequence). The CDR3 extends over 15 amino acids. Trimming cost V 6 bases and J 0 bases, with 15 bases left between them. CDR3 residues: CASSSKGGTSYEQYF. The CDR3 region has the DNA TGTGCCAGCAGTTCCAAGGGGGGCACCTCCTACGAGCAGTACTTC.

This clonotype was found a few times. The J gene is TRBJ2-1, the V gene TRBV6-2 or TRBV6-3; the D gene is possibly TRBD1 (6 bases). The CDR3 spans 13 residues. CDR1 is MNHEY and CDR2 is SVGEGT in the germline V gene. Trimming shortened V by 10 bases and J by 2 bases, and 12 bases separated the two germline ends. The CDR3 DNA sequence: TGTGCCATTCAGGGGTTCACCTACAATGAGCAGTTCTTC. Protein: CAIQGFTYNEQFF.

This sequence joins TRBV15 and TRBJ2-1, with 8 bases lining up with TRBD2. V dropped 9 bases and J dropped 8; count of bases not matched to a gene: 9. CDR1 is LNHNV, CDR2 YYDKDF, per germline (reference sequence). The CDR3 extends over 13 amino acids. The CDR3 DNA reads as TGTGCCACGGCACCGGGACTAGTTGATGAGCAGTTCTTC. Residues: CATAPGLVDEQFF.

This clonotype was seen a single time. This chain connects TRBV7-9 to TRBJ2-1; a weak D match, TRBD2 (7 bases). This CDR3 is built from 16 residues. Trimming pared 7 bases from V and 8 bases from J, leaving 24 bases between. The germline V gene has CDR1 SEHNR and CDR2 FQNEAQ (reference sequence). The CDR3 region is CASTSIRGGAPHEQFF. In DNA, the CDR3 is TGTGCCAGCACCTCCATTAGAGGGGGGGCCCCCCATGAGCAGTTCTTC.

This clonotype has a handful of counts. V is TRBV12-3 or TRBV12-4 and J is TRBJ2-2; 7 bases match TRBD2. Trimming cost V 6 bases and J 5 bases; bases outside gene matches: 9. The CDR3 is 15 amino acids. CDR3: CASSPAGGGTGELFF. The CDR3 DNA is TGTGCCAGCAGCCCCGCCGGGGGAGGGACCGGGGAGCTGTTTTTT.

The chain combines TRBV12-3 or TRBV12-4 with TRBJ2-1; D remains ambiguous. The CDR3 has 11 residues. Trimming stripped 2 bases from V and 12 bases from J, with 8 bases between. The CDR3 reads CASSLSTRQFF. CDR3 DNA sequence: TGTGCCAGCAGTTTATCCACCAGGCAGTTCTTC.

The chain uses TRBV12-3 or TRBV12-4 and TRBJ2-5; 10 bases fit TRBD2. The CDR3 is 16 amino acids. J gave up 0 bases and V 3 bases, and 4 bases lay outside the gene matches. DNA for the CDR3: TGTGCCAGCAGTTTGGGGACTAGCGAGTACCAAGAGACCCAGTACTTC. Translated, it gives CASSLGTSEYQETQYF.

This clonotype was seen a handful of times. The V call is TRBV6-1, the J call TRBJ2-7, with 8 bases that match TRBD2. The V segment lost 2 bases and the J segment 4 bases; nucleotides outside the gene matches: 7. CDR1 is MNHNS, CDR2 SASEGT, per germline. This CDR3 is built from 15 residues. CDR3 sequence: CASSEMGLVGYEQYF. CDR3 nucleotide sequence: TGTGCCAGCAGTGAAATGGGACTAGTCGGATACGAGCAGTACTTC.

The chain joins TRBV14 to TRBJ2-1; 7 bases are a match to TRBD2. Germline assignment: CDR1 SGHDN and CDR2 FVKESK. V was clipped by 2 bases and J by 5 bases; unmatched bases: 12. The CDR3 covers 17 residues. CDR3 sequence (DNA): TGTGCCAGCAGCCAATTTTCGGGAGGTAACCTAAACAATGAGCAGTTCTTC. Translation gives CASSQFSGGNLNNEQFF.

This clonotype showed up just once. The J gene is TRBJ1-2, the V gene TRBV4-1; D is undetermined. The V gene's germline CDR1 is MGHRA and CDR2 YSYEKL. V gave up 0 bases and J gave up 1 base, with 12 bases separating them. The CDR3 is made up of 16 amino acids. This CDR3 is CASSQDRMTVNYGYTF. CDR3 coding DNA: TGCGCCAGCAGCCAAGATCGGATGACCGTTAACTATGGCTACACCTTC.

The CDR3 loop reads CASITWWQAGRRDTQYF. CDR3 nucleotide sequence: TGTGCCAGTATCACTTGGTGGCAGGCGGGGAGGAGGGATACGCAGTATTTT. V is TRBV19 and J is TRBJ2-3, with D possibly TRBD2 on 6 matching bases. The CDR3 is 17 residues long. Per germline, CDR1 LNHDA and CDR2 SQIVND (reference sequence). V gave up 7 bases and J gave up 6 bases, with 26 bases separating them.

In its sample, this clonotype was seen a few times. The CDR3 DNA follows: TGTGCCAGCAGCTTAGAAAATGTAAATGAGCAGTTCTTC. It is translated as CASSLENVNEQFF. The rearrangement links TRBV7-2 to TRBJ2-1; no firm D call. V gave up 1 base and J gave up 7 bases, with 8 bases separating them. Germline V gene data show CDR1 as SGHTA and CDR2 as FQGNSA. CDR3 size: 13 residues.

This sequence joins TRBV6-6 and TRBJ2-5; 8 nucleotides line up with TRBD1. V trimming: 6 bases; J trimming: 1 base; junction bases outside the gene matches: 10. The germline V gene encodes CDR1 MNHNY and CDR2 SVGAGI (reference sequence). CDR3 length equals 16 residues. The CDR3 region has the DNA TGTGCCAGCAGAGGACACCCGACAGGGGCCCAAGAGACCCAGTACTTC. Its protein is CASRGHPTGAQETQYF.

This clonotype came up many times. V and J are TRBV6-2 or TRBV6-3 and TRBJ2-7, with D perhaps TRBD1 or TRBD2 (6 bases each). The length of the CDR3 is 15 residues. Germline CDR1 reads MNHEY; CDR2 reads SVGEGT. The ends were cut back, 1 base at V and 4 bases at J, with 14 bases in the middle. The CDR3, as DNA: TGTGCCAGCAGTTACTACCGCGGGACACAATACGAGCAGTACGTC. This translates into CASSYYRGTQYEQYV.

This clonotype showed up just a few times. The V and J genes are TRBV10-2 and TRBJ2-7; 8 nucleotides align to TRBD2. The CDR3 extends over 15 amino acids. The ends lost 0 bases at V and 5 bases at J; junction bases unmatched: 6. Germline CDR1 is WSHSY and CDR2 is SAAADI. The CDR3 is CASSESRAGDHEQYF. The DNA for the CDR3 is TGCGCCAGCAGTGAGTCTAGAGCGGGAGACCACGAGCAGTACTTC.

This clonotype has only a few counts. V and J are TRBV12-3 or TRBV12-4 and TRBJ2-3; D uncertain. The CDR3 consists of 13 residues. Trimming pared 5 bases from V and 4 bases from J, leaving 10 bases between. The CDR3 DNA follows: TGTGCCAGCAGTCACACTGGCGCAGATACGCAGTATTTT. It encodes CASSHTGADTQYF.

Only a few counts were recorded for this clonotype. The V call is TRBV12-3 or TRBV12-4, the J call TRBJ2-1, with 11 bases identical to TRBD2. V lost 6 bases and J lost 10; bases outside the gene matches: 17. This CDR3 comprises 17 residues. CDR3 residues: CASSPLKLAGGRGEQFF. The DNA for the CDR3 is TGTGCCAGCAGCCCCCTCAAGCTAGCGGGAGGCCGAGGAGAGCAGTTCTTC.

The V call is TRBV12-3 or TRBV12-4, the J call TRBJ1-1, with a possible D match to TRBD1 (5 bases). The CDR3 consists of 13 residues. With 5 bases removed from V and 3 bases from J, the gap between germline ends came to 10 bases. In DNA form, the CDR3 reads TGTGCCAGCAGTGACCGGGGGGACACTGAAGCTTTCTTT. Its translation: CASSDRGDTEAFF.

This clonotype was counted only a few times. The rearrangement uses TRBV12-3 or TRBV12-4 and TRBJ2-1; 12 bases match TRBD2. This CDR3 is built from 17 residues. The V gene end was trimmed by 5 bases and the J gene end by 10 bases; junction bases not matched to a gene: 15. The CDR3 region has the DNA TGTGCCAGCAGTCCTACCTCATTTCCTAGCGGGGGGGGGGAGCAGTTCTTC. Translated: CASSPTSFPSGGGEQFF.

The CDR3 DNA reads TGTGCCCAGGCGGGACAGCCACTAGCGGGGGATGAGACCCAGTACTTC. Its translation is CAQAGQPLAGDETQYF. V and J are TRBV7-7 and TRBJ2-5, with TRBD2 matching over 11 bases. With 11 bases clipped from V and 5 bases from J, the junction kept 16 bases outside the gene matches. The germline CDR1 and CDR2 sequences are SSHAT and FNYEAQ (reference sequence). This CDR3 has 16 residues.